In its sample, the clone carrying this TCR beta chain was seen once. Only in-frame clones appear in the TCRdb table, and some are missing; sequencing was by immunoSEQ multiplex PCR. The table lists under 70,000 clones, over 75% of them singletons. Between the trimmed V and J ends, which lost 0 bases and 7 bases, there was a span of 9 bases. CDR1 is LGHNA and CDR2 is YSLEER in the germline V gene. This CDR3 contains 14 residues. The sample is drawn from a study of blood T cell repertoires in COVID-19. Seattle patients were enrolled during active infection and followed longitudinally. This chain joins TRBV4-3 and TRBJ1-4; no definite D call. The TCR originated in a woman aged 55-70 years with COVID-19, enrolled during active disease. Sequenced material: peripheral blood. The CDR3 here is CASSQDERPEKLFF. The CDR3, as DNA: TGCGCCAGCAGCCAAGATGAGCGGCCTGAAAAACTGTTTTTT.